The present TCR beta chain was sequenced within a study of blood T cells in healthy people across ages. General observations from the study: Age showed a roughly linear inverse relationship with TCR beta diversity per million T cells. Possibly confounding the expanded clonotype changes was the fact that donor CMV status was unknown.

A word on this clonotype: Its antigen is not known. A far larger clone lies a single base away; this is likely a read error.

Primers used in a second PCR of roughly 7 to 11 cycles were a sample-barcoded 5' primer and a J-beta primer mix. Per-sample output comprised a minimum of 2.5 million paired-end reads containing CDR3. TCRdb analysed the 5' RACE reads with MiXCR anew, one entry per CDR3 protein. The sample holds 1.5 million to 2 million distinct CDR3 sequences, around half seen once. This receptor was identified in a woman in her thirties or forties in good health. Sequencing was done on a sample of blood.

CDR3 amino acids: CASSSDSYGCTF. The CDR3 nucleotides read TGTGCCAGCAGCTCGGACAGCTATGGCTGCACCTTC. The chain uses TRBV7-2 and TRBJ1-2; a weak D match, TRBD1 (6 bases). The germline V gene has CDR1 SGHTA and CDR2 FQGNSA. CDR3 length equals 12 residues.